This T cell receptor beta chain was documented in a study of T cell changes during pregnancy in multiple sclerosis. Some clones are missing from TCRdb's copy, which holds only in-frame ones; the method was immunoSEQ multiplex PCR. The sample lists about 110,000 clones, around 90% occurring once. The germline V gene has CDR1 SQVTM and CDR2 ANQGSEA. Deletions cut 4 bases from V and 4 bases from J, with 5 bases between. The CDR3 is 12 amino acids. The V and J genes are TRBV29-1 and TRBJ2-6; no definite D call. The origin of this receptor is a female donor with multiple sclerosis, enrolled in a pregnancy study. The input for sequencing was peripheral blood, taken in the third trimester of pregnancy. The CDR3 nucleotides are TGCAGCGTTGGGGCCGGGGCCAACGTCCTGACTTTC. Its translation: CSVGAGANVLTF. Full variable domain (remainder filled in from reference TRBV29-1 and TRBJ2-6): SAVISQKPSRDICQRGTSLTIQCQVDSQVTMMFWYRQQPGQSLTLIATANQGSEATYESGFVIDKFPISRPNLTFSTLTVSNMSPEDSSIYLCSVGAGANVLTFGAGSRLTVL.